This T cell receptor beta chain was profiled in a study of control samples from healthy donors and cancer patients. The CDR3 extends over 15 amino acids. The germline V gene has CDR1 WSHSY and CDR2 SAAADI. The germline V and J ends were trimmed by 0 bases and 9 bases, with 12 bases remaining between them. Sequenced by immunoSEQ multiplex PCR; TCRdb stores in-frame clones only, minus some. The sample holds 120,000 or so clones, 70% to 90% seen once. Source material: blood. The rearrangement uses TRBV10-2 and TRBJ1-6; D is unclear. This TCR was sampled from a man in his fifties or sixties in good health. CDR3 DNA sequence: TGCGCCAGCAGTGAGTCGATCAGGAGTGGTTCACCCCTCCACTTT. Protein product: CASSESIRSGSPLHF.